One sample yielded the 7 T cell receptor beta chains listed below, sequenced in a study of T cell responses to AZD1222 COVID-19 vaccine. Some clones are missing from TCRdb's copy, which holds only in-frame ones; the method was immunoSEQ multiplex PCR. The profile covers 150,000 to 200,000 clones, with just over 90% appearing a single time and 0.9% to 1.2% taken by the ten largest. Sequenced material: peripheral blood, taken 28 days after the second AZD1222 dose. These TCRs come from an adult who received the AZD1222 COVID-19 vaccine.

V and J are TRBV11-1 and TRBJ2-1; 9 bases are a match to TRBD1. Germline V gene lookup returns CDR1 SGHAT and CDR2 FQDESV (reference sequence). V shed 5 bases and J 5 bases; nucleotides not matched to a gene: 10. The CDR3 runs to 16 residues. The CDR3 sequence is CASSPVWDRADNEQFF. CDR3 sequence (DNA): TGTGCCAGCAGCCCCGTCTGGGACAGGGCCGACAATGAGCAGTTCTTC.

The rearrangement uses TRBV18 and TRBJ1-5, with a weak D call TRBD1 (6 bases). The V and J ends lost 4 bases and 5 bases respectively, with 18 bases between them. CDR1 is KGHSH and CDR2 is LQKENI in the germline V gene. The CDR3 length is 16 residues. CDR3 residues: CASSLNWGADDQPQHF. The CDR3 DNA reads as TGTGCCAGCTCACTAAACTGGGGGGCAGACGATCAGCCCCAGCATTTT.

V usage is TRBV5-6 and J usage is TRBJ1-6, with 11 positions matching TRBD1. Germline V CDR1 and CDR2: SGHDT, YYEEEE. This CDR3 contains 17 residues. The junction had 12 bases not matched to a gene; V was cut back by 5 bases and J by 8 bases. The CDR3 sequence is CASRQRDRGYFHSPLHF. DNA of the CDR3: TGTGCCAGCAGACAACGGGACAGGGGGTATTTTCATTCACCCCTCCACTTT. Full variable domain (missing parts from reference TRBV5-6 and TRBJ1-6): DAGVTQSPTHLIKTRGQQVTLRCSPKSGHDTVSWYQQALGQGPQFIFQYYEEEERQRGNFPDRFSGHQFPNYSSELNVNALLLGDSALYLCASRQRDRGYFHSPLHFGNGTRLTVT.

The gene calls are TRBV10-3 and TRBJ1-2; TRBD1 aligns across 7 bases. CDR1 is ENHRY and CDR2 is SYGVKD in the germline V gene. The V segment lost 6 bases and the J segment 2 bases; nucleotides outside the gene matches: 12. This CDR3 has 16 residues. The CDR3 spells CAIRATGIDPNYGYTF. As DNA, the CDR3 is TGTGCCATCAGAGCGACAGGGATAGATCCGAACTATGGCTACACCTTC.

This sequence joins TRBV12-3 or TRBV12-4 and TRBJ1-1; D unresolved. The CDR3 is 13 residues long. Between the trimmed V and J ends, which lost 1 base and 11 bases, there was a span of 14 bases. The CDR3 DNA sequence: TGTGCCAGCAGTTTAGGAGACCTCCTAGGGGCTTTCTTT. Amino acids: CASSLGDLLGAFF.

The rearrangement links TRBV12-1 to TRBJ1-2; the D segment call TRBD1 is taken from the table without a DNA check. TRBV12-1 is recorded as a pseudogene. The CDR3 runs 17 residues. DNA for the CDR3: TGTGCCAGCAGCTCCCCCCTAAGCTTACCCAGGGACTATGGCTACACCTTC. This gives the protein CASSSPLSLPRDYGYTF.

This chain links TRBV19 with TRBJ1-1, with a weak D call TRBD1 (6 bases). Germline CDR1 and CDR2: LNHDA and SQIVND (reference sequence). V was clipped by 1 base and J by 0 bases, with 9 bases between them. CDR3 length: 15 amino acids. The CDR3 nucleotides are TGTGCCAGTAGTATAGGGGGACACTTGAACACTGAAGCTTTCTTT. It is translated as CASSIGGHLNTEAFF.